These 14 T cell receptor beta chains originate from one sample sequenced in a study of response to subunit inactivated influenza vaccine. TCRdb reanalysed the RT-PCR reads using MiXCR and keeps one entry per CDR3 protein. Found here are hundreds of thousands of distinct CDR3 sequences, approximately 15% of them singletons; the top ten hold around 7.3%. Sample: PBMCs from blood, taken 14 to 15 days before vaccination. Receptors originate from a middle-aged man who received an inactivated influenza vaccine.

The table lists this clonotype with a few counts. The V gene is TRBV6-2 or TRBV6-3, the J gene TRBJ1-1; weak D call: TRBD1 (6 bases). The CDR3 sequence is 12 residues long. V lost 6 bases and J lost 11, with 16 bases in between. The germline V gene has CDR1 MNHEY and CDR2 SVGEGT. CDR3 sequence reads: CASRTGARRAFF. In DNA form, the CDR3 reads TGTGCCAGCAGGACGGGGGCACGGAGGGCTTTCTTT.

This rearrangement joins TRBV5-1 to TRBJ2-3, with D possibly being TRBD2 (6 bases). V lost 0 bases, J lost 0 bases, and 11 bases lay in between. Germline CDR1 SGHRS, CDR2 YFSETQ. There are 16 residues in the CDR3. Written as DNA, the CDR3 is TGCGCCAGCAGCTTGGCAGGGACTCTTAGCACAGATACGCAGTATTTT. Its protein is CASSLAGTLSTDTQYF.

The rearrangement uses TRBV2 and TRBJ2-7; tentatively, D is TRBD1 (6 bases). There are 14 residues in the CDR3. CDR1 and CDR2 (germline): SNHLY, FYNNEI. Deletions cut 4 bases from V and 6 bases from J, with 16 bases between. CDR3 nucleotides: TGTGCCAGCAGTGGGGGGATCAGACAGGCCGAGCAGTACTTC. Translating gives CASSGGIRQAEQYF.

The rearrangement joins TRBV3-1 to TRBJ2-7; D is undetermined. The V end lost 5 bases, the J end lost 6 bases, and 11 bases lay between the germline ends. The CDR3 is made up of 12 amino acids. The V gene's germline CDR1 is LGHDT and CDR2 YNNKEL (reference sequence). The CDR3 nucleotides read TGTGCCAGCAGCAACGCCTTAGGCGAGCAGTACTTC. Encoded protein: CASSNALGEQYF.

The chain combines TRBV10-3 with TRBJ2-7; 9 bases line up with TRBD1. The V gene end was trimmed by 0 bases and the J gene end by 9 bases; junction bases not matched to a gene: 3. This CDR3 comprises 13 residues. Germline V gene lookup returns CDR1 ENHRY and CDR2 SYGVKD. The CDR3 nucleotides are TGTGCCATCAGTGAGTCGGGGACAGGGCGGCAGTACTTC. Encoded protein: CAISESGTGRQYF.

The sample holds many counts of this clonotype. The chain employs TRBV29-1 and TRBJ2-1, with 11 positions matching TRBD2. Germline CDR1 is SQVTM and CDR2 is ANQGSEA. The CDR3 is 12 amino acids. The CDR3 sequence: CMTSGMGSEQFF. CDR3 in DNA: TGCATGACTAGCGGGATGGGAAGTGAGCAGTTCTTC.

This clonotype was picked up a small number of times. The chain has TRBV19 and TRBJ1-1, with 7 bases matching TRBD1. CDR1 LNHDA and CDR2 SQIVND come from the germline V gene (reference sequence). This CDR3 region has 11 residues. Trimming removed 9 bases from V and 10 bases from J; junction bases left unmatched: 8. In nucleotides, the CDR3 is TGTGCCAGCATCGACAGGGTCCGAGCTTTCTTT. Its translation is CASIDRVRAFF. Variable domain in full (rest from reference TRBV19 and TRBJ1-1): DGGITQSPKYLFRKEGQNVTLSCEQNLNHDAMYWYRQDPGQGLRLIYYSQIVNDFQKGDIAEGYSVSREKKESFPLTVTSAQKNPTAFYLCASIDRVRAFFGQGTRLTVV.

The chain employs TRBV4-1 and TRBJ1-5, with D uncertain. Germline V lookup: CDR1 MGHRA, CDR2 YSYEKL. The CDR3 has 16 residues. With 0 bases removed from V and 0 bases from J, the gap between germline ends came to 9 bases. The CDR3 region is CASSQESPPSNQPQHF. DNA of the CDR3: TGCGCCAGCAGCCAAGAATCCCCTCCTAGCAATCAGCCCCAGCATTTT.

This sequence joins TRBV18 and TRBJ2-3; D might be TRBD2 (5 bases). This CDR3 spans 14 amino acids. CDR1 is KGHSH and CDR2 is LQKENI in the germline V gene. Trimming shortened V by 0 bases and J by 8 bases, and 12 bases separated the two germline ends. The CDR3 protein is CASSPPGTRVTQYF. CDR3 sequence (DNA): TGTGCCAGCTCACCACCGGGTACGCGGGTTACGCAGTATTTT. Using reference TRBV18 and TRBJ2-3 for the parts outside the CDR3, the full variable domain is NAGVMQNPRHLVRRRGQEARLRCSPMKGHSHVYWYRQLPEEGLKFMVYLQKENIIDESGMPKERFSAEFPKEGPSILRIQQVVRGDSAAYFCASSPPGTRVTQYFGPGTRLTVL.

The rearrangement joins TRBV28 to TRBJ1-1; D gene ambiguous. Germline CDR1 and CDR2: MDHEN and SYDVKM. The V gene lost 2 bases and the J gene lost 2 bases, with 15 bases spanning the gap. CDR3 length: 16 residues. The CDR3 reads CASSLEALILNTEAFF. The DNA of the CDR3 is TGTGCCAGCAGTTTAGAGGCCCTCATCCTCAACACTGAAGCTTTCTTT.

The chain carries TRBV28 and TRBJ2-7; 7 bases map to TRBD1. J was trimmed by 3 bases and V by 4 bases; bases with no gene match: 9. Per germline, CDR1 MDHEN and CDR2 SYDVKM. This CDR3 is 15 amino acids long. In nucleotides, the CDR3 is TGTGCCAGCAGTTCCAGATGGACAGGACTCTACGAGCAGTACTTC. Translating gives CASSSRWTGLYEQYF.

This clonotype has just a few counts. This chain uses TRBV29-1 with TRBJ2-3; D gene unclear. This CDR3 is 14 amino acids long. Germline V gives CDR1 SQVTM, CDR2 ANQGSEA. V was clipped by 6 bases and J by 1 base, with 14 bases between them. The CDR3: CSVGHGLGTDTQYF. The DNA for the CDR3 is TGCAGCGTGGGCCACGGGCTCGGCACAGATACGCAGTATTTT.

This clonotype was counted a few times. The chain uses TRBV11-2 and TRBJ2-7; tentatively, D is TRBD1 or TRBD2 (5 bases each). Trimming removed 4 bases from V and 0 bases from J, with 19 bases in between. The CDR3 runs 17 residues. Looked up from germline, CDR1 is SGHAT and CDR2 is FQNNGV. CDR3 in amino acids: CASSSRGRVGRSYEQYF. CDR3 sequence (DNA): TGTGCCAGCAGCTCTCGGGGCAGGGTCGGCCGCTCCTACGAGCAGTACTTC.

The V and J genes are TRBV20-1 and TRBJ2-7, with TRBD2 matching 9 bases. The CDR3 contains 16 residues. J lost 6 bases, V lost 1 base, and 13 bases had no gene match. From germline, CDR1 is DFQATT and CDR2 SNEGSKA (reference sequence). CDR3 in amino acids: CSARAPEGGRAREQYF. The CDR3 coding sequence is TGCAGTGCTAGAGCCCCCGAGGGCGGGAGGGCCCGCGAGCAGTACTTC.